The text below deals with one T cell receptor (beta chain). The sample is drawn from a study of CD8 T cells in Susac syndrome. The RNA, roughly 0.5 to 1 ug, was put through reverse transcription using random hexamers. TCRdb processed the immunoSEQ multiplex PCR reads anew with MiXCR; each CDR3 protein has one entry. The sample lists a few hundred thousand distinct CDR3 sequences; approximately 85% were seen once. V gave up 10 bases and J gave up 0 bases; unmatched junction bases: 7. CDR3 length equals 15 residues. Germline loops: CDR1 MNHEY, CDR2 SVGEGT. This receptor was taken from a human donor with multiple sclerosis. Source material: CD8+ T cells from PBMCs. This chain links TRBV6-2 or TRBV6-3 with TRBJ2-3, with 10 bases matching TRBD2. The CDR3 DNA sequence: TGTGCCATTGAGCGGGGGGGAACTAGCACAGATACGCAGTATTTT. It specifies CAIERGGTSTDTQYF.